This T cell receptor beta chain was sequenced for a study of CD4+ T cells in melanoma. Regarding the study as a whole: A reported correlation linked neoantigen-specific CD4+ T cells to CD8+, macrophage and B cell function.

As for this clone: Its cognate antigen is unknown.

Measured with immunoSEQ multiplex PCR; TCRdb has only the in-frame clones, and not every one. Seen here are over 5,500 clones, about 65% observed once, and the top ten hold more than 20%. Germline lookup yields CDR1 SGHRS and CDR2 YFSETQ. CDR3 length: 19 residues. Trimming took off 5 bases at V and 4 bases at J, with 28 bases between the two ends. Sequencing input: cells from a culture (not recorded whether cultured in vitro). The clonotype comes from a human donor with melanoma. The V gene is TRBV5-1, the J gene TRBJ2-1, with a possible D match to TRBD1 (6 bases). CDR3 nucleotides: TGCGCCAGCAGAAACCGCCAGGGGATAGGTGACTACGGTTACAATGAGCAGTTCTTC. Protein: CASRNRQGIGDYGYNEQFF.